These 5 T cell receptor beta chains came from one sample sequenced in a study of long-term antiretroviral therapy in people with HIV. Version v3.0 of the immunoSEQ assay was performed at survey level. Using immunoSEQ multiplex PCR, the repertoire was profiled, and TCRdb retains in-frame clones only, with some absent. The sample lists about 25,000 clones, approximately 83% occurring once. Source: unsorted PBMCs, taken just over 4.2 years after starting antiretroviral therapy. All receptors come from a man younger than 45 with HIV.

The CDR3 sequence: CASSQDVVGTGAGELFF. CDR3 nucleotides: TGCGCCAGCAGCCAAGATGTAGTCGGGACAGGGGCCGGGGAGCTGTTTTTT. This chain connects TRBV4-3 to TRBJ2-2, with 10 nucleotides matching TRBD1. This CDR3 spans 17 amino acids. Unmatched junction bases numbered 7, after V lost 0 bases and J lost 6 bases. The germline CDR1 and CDR2 sequences are LGHNA and YSLEER.

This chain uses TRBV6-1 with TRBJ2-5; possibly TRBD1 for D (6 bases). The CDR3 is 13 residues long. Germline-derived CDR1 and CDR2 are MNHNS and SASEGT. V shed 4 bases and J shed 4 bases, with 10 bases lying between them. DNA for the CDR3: TGTGCCAGCAGTGTACAGGGCGGAGAGACCCAGTACTTC. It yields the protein CASSVQGGETQYF.

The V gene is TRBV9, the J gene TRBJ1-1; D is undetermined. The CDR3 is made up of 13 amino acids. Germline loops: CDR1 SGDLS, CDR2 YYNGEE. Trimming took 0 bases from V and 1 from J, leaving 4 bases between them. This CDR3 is CASSVAQNTEAFF. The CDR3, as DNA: TGTGCCAGCAGCGTAGCACAGAACACTGAAGCTTTCTTT.

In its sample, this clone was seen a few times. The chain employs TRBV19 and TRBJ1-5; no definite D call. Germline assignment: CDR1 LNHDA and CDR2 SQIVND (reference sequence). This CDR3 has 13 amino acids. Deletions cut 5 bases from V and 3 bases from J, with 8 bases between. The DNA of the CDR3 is TGTGCCAGTAGTCCGGATTTCAATCAGCCCCAGCATTTT. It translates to CASSPDFNQPQHF. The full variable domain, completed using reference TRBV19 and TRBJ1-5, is DGGITQSPKYLFRKEGQNVTLSCEQNLNHDAMYWYRQDPGQGLRLIYYSQIVNDFQKGDIAEGYSVSREKKESFPLTVTSAQKNPTAFYLCASSPDFNQPQHFGDGTRLSIL.

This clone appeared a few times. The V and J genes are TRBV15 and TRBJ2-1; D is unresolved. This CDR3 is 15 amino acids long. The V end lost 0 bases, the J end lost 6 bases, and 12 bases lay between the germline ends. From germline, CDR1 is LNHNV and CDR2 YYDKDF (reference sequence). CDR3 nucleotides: TGTGCCACCAGCAGAGAATTCTCGGGTTTCAATGAGCAGTTCTTC. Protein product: CATSREFSGFNEQFF.